This section outlines one TCR beta chain sequence together with its context. Its antigen remains unidentified. Using immunoSEQ multiplex PCR, the repertoire was profiled, and TCRdb retains in-frame clones only, with some absent. The sample lists about 50,000 clones; over 90% were seen once. The sample comes from a study of graft-versus-host responses after intestinal transplantation. Study-wide background: Recipients received multivisceral, liver-intestinal, or isolated intestinal transplants.

CDR1 is ENHRY and CDR2 is SYGVKD in the germline V gene. J gave up 0 bases and V 7 bases, and 12 bases lay outside the gene matches. CDR3 length: 19 amino acids. Specimen: unstimulated CD4+ T cells sorted from spleen or lymph node cells, collected before transplant. This receptor was taken from a human donor who was the organ donor for an intestinal transplant. The chain uses TRBV10-3 and TRBJ2-1; TRBD2 aligns across 13 bases. The CDR3 is CAITQKGTSGNHSYNEQFF. The CDR3 region has the DNA TGTGCCATCACCCAAAAGGGGACTAGCGGGAACCACTCCTACAATGAGCAGTTCTTC.